The sequence of this TCR beta chain was determined in a study of cytomegalovirus exposure and HLA in healthy donors (TCRdb year 2017). In the study overall: In an earlier analysis of 587 of the donors, under 300 Gb of sequence data and 100 million or so unique TCR beta sequences from roughly 180 million T cells were reported. In addition to the first cohort of 666 subjects, a separate validation cohort of under 150 different subjects was used. The study aimed to test whether signatures of past pathogen exposure could be identified by cataloging public T cell receptors. In a later genetic analysis, genome-wide SNP genotypes for about 55% of the roughly 700 donors were used, and that subset was treated as a discovery cohort. The number of donors typed differed by locus, with 629-630 for A, B, C, DRB1 and DQB1, around 500 for DQA1, 600 to 610 for DPA1, and 400 to 490 for DPB1. HLA typing included class I and class II loci at four-digit resolution. In the later analysis, no new phenotypic data were used to find candidate immune exposures; instead, reliance was placed on TCR beta sequences and their occurrence across donors. A later analysis re-examined previously published TCR beta repertoires from roughly 720 donors and added high-resolution HLA genotyping to investigate patterns of TCR occurrence. To predict cytomegalovirus infection status, the study combined high-throughput TCR immunosequencing, statistical association of individual TCRs with disease status, and machine learning. The genetic ancestry cluster associated with self-reported Caucasian donors included 70% to 85% of the approximately 400 genotyped donors. All discovery cohort repertoires had been generated using a single sequencing platform. Across about 380 genotyped donors of the cohort, an average of about 220,000 unique TCR beta nucleotide sequences per donor were sequenced, and roughly 17% of those sequences were non-productive. Because of strong linkage in the cohort, roughly five DR-DQ haplotypes were treated as single units for association and clustering. To decide whether each TCR beta V gene segment behaved as functional or pseudogenic, an earlier analysis of fewer than 750 of the donors relied on high-throughput TCR beta sequencing. About 280 gigabases of sequencing data and approximately 85 million unique TCR sequences were included in an early release covering roughly 700 HLA-typed donors. Donor age, sex, ethnicity and CMV serostatus were collected together with the repertoire data. Using immunosequencing, the study profiled T cell repertoires from 666 subjects and related those repertoires to cytomegalovirus serostatus.

The cohort comprised 710 or so healthy bone marrow donors. At the time of sampling, all cohort members were nominally healthy, though unrecorded immune exposures were likely present. The donor was CMV seropositive and belonged to the group of 250 to 300 seropositive cohort members. A peripheral blood sample was provided by each donor, and peripheral blood mononuclear cells were used for TCR beta sequencing. The Qiagen DNeasy Blood Extraction Kit was used to extract genomic DNA from the blood cell samples. Receptor libraries were prepared by the immunoSEQ multiplex PCR assay. The multiplex PCR relied on a mix of 60 forward primers for TCR Vbeta segments and 13 reverse primers for TCR Jbeta segments. Amplification of the CDR3 region of rearranged TCR beta genes was performed with a multiplex PCR assay on genomic DNA. Amplified TCR beta libraries were sequenced as 87-base-pair reads on the Illumina HiSeq System. The study's processing was this. In a later analysis, roughly 80 million unique TCR beta chains were counted across the 650 to 750 repertoires, and roughly 11 million of these chains were shared by at least two donors. Raw reads were error-corrected and collapsed into unique sequences by a nearest-neighbor algorithm in which closely related sequences were merged to remove PCR and sequencing errors. To assign V, D and J gene segments, CDR3 sequences were aligned to IMGT reference sequences. For a sequence to be retained, a match of at least six nucleotides to both a V gene segment and a J gene segment was required. Rearrangements were called productive when the CDR3 lacked stop codons and stayed in frame with V and J; all others were non-productive. CDR3 was defined according to IMGT convention as the region running from the second conserved V-encoded cysteine to the conserved J-encoded phenylalanine. The earlier analysis of some 550 of the donors excluded any sequence lacking an unambiguous match to a single V gene segment. An earlier analysis of several hundred of the donors called V segments functional above 56.7% productive rearrangements and segregating when the between-donor standard deviation exceeded 5%. To diagnose cytomegalovirus status from the catalog of TCR beta chain sequences, a statistical classification framework was built. In a later analysis, TCR nucleotide sequences were compared against IMGT/GENE-DB human TR gene sequences so that V and J genes could be assigned. Using the TCRdist pipeline, a later analysis assigned CDR3 sequences along with most-parsimonious VDJ recombination scenarios. In a later analysis, each TCR beta chain was defined by its CDR3 amino acid sequence together with its V-gene family, and reads without a unique V-gene family were excluded. In a later analysis, around 600 highly shared, low-generation-probability nucleotide sequences were removed to address suspected cross-contamination and a sequencing artifact. In a later analysis, a clonal expansion index for each public chain was calculated from normalized within-repertoire ranks of inferred template counts. In a later analysis, generation probabilities were computed using a VDJ recombination model fitted to out-of-frame rearrangements, and the results were checked against IGoR. A later analysis scored TCR-TCR, TCR-HLA and TCR-CMV co-occurrence with hypergeometric tests, applying a repertoire-size bias correction to TCR pairs. To estimate false discovery rates, a later analysis permuted the HLA or CMV assignments 20 times. In a later analysis, co-occurring TCRs were grouped using DBSCAN, and TCRdist sequence similarity was added for clustering within HLA-allele-positive subsets. Co-occurrence clustering excluded repertoires with fewer than 30,000 or more than 120,000 public chains, plus five with anomalous nucleotide sharing. Held by TCRdb, this immuneACCESS table contains in-frame sequences only and omits some clones. Under half of the omission traces to an unresolved V gene where checked; the cause of the rest is unknown. Clone size and V and J calls were adopted from that table, with D and trimming inferred from the DNA. For this sample there are 30,000 to 45,000 clones; 80% to 90% appear just once. Roughly an eighth of the sample is held by the ten biggest clonotypes.

CDR1 is given as MNHNS and CDR2 as SASEGT, both from the germline V gene. The CDR3 runs 16 residues from the cysteine to the phenylalanine. Only CDR3 DNA is held: 48 bases, read in frame from base 1. Study-wide conclusions, independent of this receptor: HLA typing was unavailable for some donors at each locus, so association tests used only the typed subset. According to a later analysis, most CMV-associated TCR beta chains appeared to be HLA-restricted, and the HLA associations seemed to be driven largely by CMV exposure. Across donors, most TCR sequences were observed very rarely, whereas some public TCRs were present in many individuals. The authors suggested that the approach could potentially be extended to other disease states and immunological phenotypes. A cluster of highly shared sequence variants was judged likely to be a technical artifact of the sequencing pipeline. The earlier analysis of 587 of the donors excluded some 15 rarely observed V segments, including chromosome 9 orphons, because counts were too low. A later analysis reported that several top co-occurrence clusters appeared linked to parvovirus B19, influenza, CMV and Epstein-Barr virus. Strong co-occurrence of HLA alleles, especially DR and DQ, made assigning TCR associations to individual alleles difficult. In a later genetic analysis, a missense DCLRE1C variant was associated with V-gene and J-gene trimming of TCR beta chains, and the association was replicated in an independent cohort. A further reported finding was that TCR beta sequences accurately predicted the HLA-A and HLA-B alleles for most subjects in the first cohort. For the cohort, immune exposure information was limited to CMV serostatus. The presence/absence analyses assumed that sequencing depth was roughly uniform across donors, and that assumption may not be true. In a later analysis, HLA-associated TCR beta chains showed more clonal expansion and lower generation probabilities than non-associated chains that were equally common. The cohort was sequenced for TCR beta chains only, and without alpha or paired-chain data the features that could be detected were limited. In an earlier analysis of some 640 of the donors, most TCR beta V segments were observed in productive rearrangements about 87% or about 30% of the time, broadly matching IMGT annotations. In vitro tests confirmed that a few of the cytomegalovirus-associated TCR beta chains recognize cytomegalovirus antigens. Compared with the roughly 700-donor mean, donors in an Asian-associated ancestry cluster had fewer N-insertions in productive TCRs, according to a later genetic analysis. In both the original and validation cohorts, the classifier was reported to diagnose cytomegalovirus status with high specificity and sensitivity. At a false discovery rate of 0.05, a later analysis linked about 17,000 TCR beta sequences to specific HLA alleles. Correlated functional status among segregating V segments might be attributable to linkage disequilibrium, but an unknown experimental factor could not be ruled out. In the study, around 150 TCR beta chains were listed as associated with cytomegalovirus. In a later analysis, TCR association rates were found to vary across HLA loci, with the most associated TCRs seen for DRB1 alleles and the fewest for HLA-C alleles. Because the 87-base-pair reads could not distinguish some IMGT-functional V segments, including TRBV6-2 and TRBV6-3, those segments were excluded.

With regard to this clone: Its antigen specificity is not known. It has no much larger one-base neighbor in the sample; base qualities were not kept.

The sequenced material came from PBMCs. The TCR sequence derives from a woman in her thirties or forties in good health and CMV-seropositive. The sequence is built from TRBV6-1 and TRBJ2-5; 9 of the junction bases match TRBD1. Near its end, the DNA agrees better with TRBJ2-7, so the J call may be wrong. The bases read TGTGCCAGCAGTGAATGGGGGGACAGGGTATCCTACGAGCAGTACTTC. Its coded protein is CASSEWGDRVSYEQYF.